Listed below are T cell receptor beta chains from one sample, sequenced in a study of cytomegalovirus exposure and HLA in healthy donors. This table comes from immunoSEQ multiplex PCR, and its TCRdb copy is limited to in-frame clones, with some not included. The sample has about 160,000 clones; 80% to 90% are singletons. The sequenced sample consisted of PBMCs. The source of these receptors is a man younger than 35 in good health and CMV-seropositive. CDR3s include the opening cysteine and the closing phenylalanine or tryptophan. The D gene is left open where the match is weak. The size of a clone is reported for some rows only, either as once, few or many, or as a class for expanded clones.

cdr3_aa: CASSLEYSNQPQHF; cdr3_nt: TGTGCCAGCAGCTTAGAATATAGCAATCAGCCCCAGCATTTT; cdr3_length: 14; d_call: .; v_call: TRBV7-8; clone_size: .; j_call: TRBJ1-5
cdr3_aa: CASSGQGATDTQYF; cdr3_nt: TGTGCCAGCAGTGGGCAGGGGGCAACAGATACGCAGTATTTT; cdr3_length: 14; d_call: TRBD1; v_call: TRBV6-1; clone_size: .; j_call: TRBJ2-3
cdr3_aa: CASSQANYGYTF; cdr3_nt: TGCGCCAGCTCGCAGGCTAACTATGGCTACACCTTC; cdr3_length: 12; d_call: .; v_call: TRBV18; clone_size: .; j_call: TRBJ1-2
cdr3_aa: CASSLGTVSGNTIYF; cdr3_nt: TGTGCCAGCAGCTTAGGGACAGTCTCTGGAAACACCATATATTTT; cdr3_length: 15; d_call: TRBD1; v_call: TRBV5-5; clone_size: few; j_call: TRBJ1-3
cdr3_aa: CASSLGTSGGAHTDTQYF; cdr3_nt: TGTGCCAGCAGCTTAGGGACTAGCGGGGGGGCCCACACAGATACGCAGTATTTT; cdr3_length: 18; d_call: TRBD2; v_call: TRBV7-9; clone_size: .; j_call: TRBJ2-3
cdr3_aa: CASSPFLNTGELFF; cdr3_nt: TGTGCCAGCAGCCCCTTTTTGAACACCGGGGAGCTGTTTTTT; cdr3_length: 14; d_call: .; v_call: TRBV5-4; clone_size: few; j_call: TRBJ2-2
cdr3_aa: CASALEGYTEAFF; cdr3_nt: TGTGCCAGCGCCCTGGAGGGCTACACTGAAGCTTTCTTT; cdr3_length: 13; d_call: .; v_call: TRBV6-6; clone_size: .; j_call: TRBJ1-1
cdr3_aa: CASSYTSGTGVGYTF; cdr3_nt: TGTGCCAGCAGTTACACTTCCGGGACGGGGGTTGGCTACACCTTC; cdr3_length: 15; d_call: .; v_call: TRBV6-5; clone_size: few; j_call: TRBJ1-2
cdr3_aa: CSSSPGTGDEKLFF; cdr3_nt: TGTTCCAGCAGCCCCGGGACAGGGGATGAAAAACTGTTTTTT; cdr3_length: 14; d_call: TRBD1; v_call: TRBV7-9; clone_size: .; j_call: TRBJ1-4
cdr3_aa: CASSVRQGVGHEQFF; cdr3_nt: TGTGCCAGCAGCGTGCGACAGGGAGTGGGCCATGAGCAGTTCTTC; cdr3_length: 15; d_call: TRBD1; v_call: TRBV14; clone_size: .; j_call: TRBJ2-1
cdr3_aa: CASSLRQLAKNIQYF; cdr3_nt: TGTGCCAGCAGTTTGCGGCAACTAGCCAAAAACATTCAGTACTTC; cdr3_length: 15; d_call: .; v_call: TRBV6-1; clone_size: once; j_call: TRBJ2-4
cdr3_aa: CASSPGQLINYGYTF; cdr3_nt: TGTGCCAGCAGCCCAGGACAGTTGATCAACTATGGCTACACCTTC; cdr3_length: 15; d_call: .; v_call: TRBV5-5; clone_size: .; j_call: TRBJ1-2
cdr3_aa: CASSLSPSSGNTIYF; cdr3_nt: TGTGCCAGCAGCTTGTCCCCTAGCTCTGGAAACACCATATATTTT; cdr3_length: 15; d_call: .; v_call: TRBV7-8; clone_size: once; j_call: TRBJ1-3
cdr3_aa: CASSEGLIAASYEQYF; cdr3_nt: TGTGCCAGCAGTGAAGGATTGATAGCAGCGTCCTACGAGCAGTACTTC; cdr3_length: 16; d_call: .; v_call: TRBV6-1; clone_size: .; j_call: TRBJ2-7
cdr3_aa: CASSRQGGQPQHF; cdr3_nt: TGTGCCAGCAGCAGACAGGGCGGTCAGCCCCAGCATTTT; cdr3_length: 13; d_call: TRBD1; v_call: TRBV6-6; clone_size: .; j_call: TRBJ1-5
cdr3_aa: CASGLAGTDTQYF; cdr3_nt: TGTGCCAGCGGGCTAGCGGGGACAGATACGCAGTATTTT; cdr3_length: 13; d_call: TRBD2; v_call: TRBV25-1; clone_size: .; j_call: TRBJ2-3
cdr3_aa: CASSPSTGRTEKLFF; cdr3_nt: TGTGCCAGCAGCCCATCAACGGGGAGAACTGAAAAACTGTTTTTT; cdr3_length: 15; d_call: .; v_call: TRBV5-4; clone_size: .; j_call: TRBJ1-4
cdr3_aa: CASSLAKGRQGGTEAFF; cdr3_nt: TGTGCCAGCAGCCTGGCAAAGGGCAGGCAGGGCGGAACTGAAGCTTTCTTT; cdr3_length: 17; d_call: .; v_call: TRBV5-4; clone_size: .; j_call: TRBJ1-1
cdr3_aa: CASSQEQGGYGYTF; cdr3_nt: TGCGCCAGCAGCCAAGAGCAGGGCGGCTATGGCTACACCTTC; cdr3_length: 14; d_call: .; v_call: TRBV4-3; clone_size: .; j_call: TRBJ1-2
cdr3_aa: CASSQGASGQGLGNTIYF; cdr3_nt: TGCGCCAGCAGCCAAGGGGCCTCAGGACAGGGTCTTGGAAACACCATATATTTT; cdr3_length: 18; d_call: TRBD1; v_call: TRBV4-1; clone_size: few; j_call: TRBJ1-3
cdr3_aa: CASSEGLNYGYTF; cdr3_nt: TGTGCCAGCTCAGAGGGACTCAACTATGGCTACACCTTC; cdr3_length: 13; d_call: .; v_call: TRBV18; clone_size: .; j_call: TRBJ1-2
cdr3_aa: CASSPYIAGGPNNEQFF; cdr3_nt: TGTGCCAGCAGCCCATACATAGCGGGGGGGCCCAACAATGAGCAGTTCTTC; cdr3_length: 17; d_call: TRBD2; v_call: TRBV7-3; clone_size: .; j_call: TRBJ2-1
cdr3_aa: CASSLGQDEQFF; cdr3_nt: TGCGCCAGCAGCTTGGGGCAGGATGAGCAGTTCTTC; cdr3_length: 12; d_call: .; v_call: TRBV5-1; clone_size: .; j_call: TRBJ2-1
cdr3_aa: CASSYDSSFYGYTF; cdr3_nt: TGTGCCAGCAGTTACGACAGCTCATTCTATGGCTACACCTTC; cdr3_length: 14; d_call: .; v_call: TRBV6-5; clone_size: once; j_call: TRBJ1-2
cdr3_aa: CASTPHGPIPKSGYTF; cdr3_nt: TGTGCCAGCACCCCCCATGGCCCCATCCCAAAATCGGGCTACACCTTC; cdr3_length: 16; d_call: .; v_call: TRBV6-6; clone_size: .; j_call: TRBJ1-2
cdr3_aa: CASSYSETGANYGYTF; cdr3_nt: TGTGCCAGCAGTTACTCGGAGACAGGAGCTAACTATGGCTACACCTTC; cdr3_length: 16; d_call: .; v_call: TRBV6-5; clone_size: .; j_call: TRBJ1-2
cdr3_aa: CASSSPGLTNTGELFF; cdr3_nt: TGTGCCAGCAGCTCTCCGGGACTCACGAACACCGGGGAGCTGTTTTTT; cdr3_length: 16; d_call: .; v_call: TRBV5-4; clone_size: .; j_call: TRBJ2-2
cdr3_aa: CCRDRATGELFF; cdr3_nt: TGTTGCCGGGACAGGGCGACCGGGGAGCTGTTTTTT; cdr3_length: 12; d_call: TRBD1; v_call: TRBV18; clone_size: few; j_call: TRBJ2-2
cdr3_aa: CASSRGSNTGELFF; cdr3_nt: TGTGCCAGCAGCCGGGGTTCGAACACCGGGGAGCTGTTTTTT; cdr3_length: 14; d_call: .; v_call: TRBV7-3; clone_size: once; j_call: TRBJ2-2
cdr3_aa: CAIRPGQPDYGYTF; cdr3_nt: TGTGCCATCAGGCCGGGACAGCCTGACTATGGCTACACCTTC; cdr3_length: 14; d_call: TRBD1; v_call: TRBV10-3; clone_size: .; j_call: TRBJ1-2